The T cell receptor (beta chain) under discussion was sequenced for a study of blood T cell repertoires in COVID-19. Study-level background: Material from acute and convalescent COVID-19 was sourced from the United States, Italy and Spain.

Original handling: By means of reference gene primer amplification, nucleated cell counts were estimated. TCRdb's copy holds only in-frame clones and misses some; the assay was immunoSEQ multiplex PCR. From that table come the V and J calls and clone size; the DNA was used to work out D and trimming. This sample has more than 300,000 clones, with 90% found just once. The germline V and J ends were trimmed by 11 bases and 5 bases, with 15 bases remaining between them. Germline CDR1 and CDR2: SEHNR and FQNEAQ (reference sequence). The CDR3 has 12 amino acids. The sequencing sample was made of peripheral blood. The gene calls are TRBV7-9 and TRBJ2-5, with a tentative D call TRBD2 (6 bases). This receptor was taken from a woman between 40 and 55 years old with COVID-19, enrolled during active disease. The CDR3 DNA follows: TGTGCCTCGCAGGCGGCGGGGGAGACCCAGTACTTC. It encodes CASQAAGETQYF.